These 9 T cell receptor beta chains were all obtained from the same sample, sequenced in a study of regulatory T cells in long-lasting Graves disease. Specified time point: newly diagnosed GD, antithyroid drugs for less than 3 months. RNA extracted from PBMCs served as the sequencing template. For TCR beta, libraries came from iRepertoire HTBI primers and Arm-PCR of CDR3 regions. Using its own MiXCR run on the multiplex PCR reads, TCRdb lists one record per CDR3 protein. The sample includes 360,000 or so distinct CDR3 sequences, 15% to 20% of them seen just once. The same data also contributed to another study, on T cells in Graves' hyperthyroidism and ophthalmopathy.

Sample: peripheral blood mononuclear cells (PBMCs), taken at new diagnosis, from a patient treated with antithyroid drugs. The receptor set was obtained from a woman aged 18-29 years with Graves disease.

The rearrangement joins TRBV19 to TRBJ2-1; TRBD2 might be the D (6 bases). Germline values: CDR1 LNHDA, CDR2 SQIVND (reference sequence). The V end lost 3 bases, the J end lost 3 bases, and 18 bases lay between the germline ends. CDR3 length equals 17 residues. The CDR3 DNA is TGTGCCAGTAGTATCTCCCGGCGCAACGGGGGCTACAATGAGCAGTTCTTC. It yields the protein CASSISRRNGGYNEQFF.

The chain employs TRBV30 and TRBJ1-2; D unclear. Per the germline V gene, CDR1 is GTSNPN and CDR2 is SVGIG (reference sequence). The V and J ends lost 1 base and 4 bases respectively, with 13 bases between them. The CDR3 spans 14 residues. CDR3 sequence reads: CAWSAGWGSYGYTF. CDR3 nucleotide sequence: TGTGCCTGGAGTGCCGGGTGGGGATCCTATGGCTACACCTTC.

This rearrangement joins TRBV28 to TRBJ1-5; 8 bases align to TRBD1. The germline V gene has CDR1 MDHEN and CDR2 SYDVKM. The CDR3 consists of 17 residues. Trimming took 6 bases from V and 0 from J; bases not matched to a gene: 10. CDR3 residues: CASSGTGPLYSNQPQHF. The CDR3 DNA is TGTGCCAGCAGCGGGACAGGACCTCTTTATAGCAATCAGCCCCAGCATTTT.

This clonotype came up many times. The chain recombines TRBV20-1 with TRBJ2-1, with 14 bases fitting TRBD2. V shed 6 bases and J 7 bases; nucleotides not matched to a gene: 11. Germline CDR1 and CDR2: DFQATT and SNEGSKA (reference sequence). This CDR3 has 16 residues. This chain's CDR3 is CSADPGLAGGTNEQFF. CDR3 DNA: TGCAGTGCAGACCCCGGACTAGCGGGGGGTACGAATGAGCAGTTCTTC.

This clonotype was picked up many times. The CDR3 nucleotides are TGTGCCAGCAGTTTTAGGTCGACGAATGGCTACACCTTC. This encodes CASSFRSTNGYTF. The V and J genes are TRBV28 and TRBJ1-2; D gene ambiguous. Trimming took 3 bases from V and 6 from J, leaving 11 bases between them. The CDR3 spans 13 residues. The germline V gene has CDR1 MDHEN and CDR2 SYDVKM.

The rearrangement links TRBV29-1 to TRBJ1-5; no definite D call. There are 13 residues in the CDR3. Trimming stripped 4 bases from V and 5 bases from J, with 12 bases between. Germline assignment: CDR1 SQVTM and CDR2 ANQGSEA. The CDR3 spells CSVGSGGDQPQHF. The CDR3, as DNA: TGCAGCGTTGGGTCGGGCGGGGATCAGCCCCAGCATTTT.

This clonotype was seen many times. J is TRBJ1-2 and V is TRBV12-3 or TRBV12-4; 10 bases fit TRBD1. This CDR3 has 15 residues. Trimming at V came to 10 bases and at J to 6 bases, leaving 14 bases not matched to a gene. The CDR3 loop is CATLGGDRGGDGYTF. Here the CDR3 DNA reads TGTGCCACACTGGGGGGGGACAGGGGCGGTGATGGCTACACCTTC.

In its sample, this clonotype was seen many times. The V gene is TRBV11-1, the J gene TRBJ2-2; 12 bases line up with TRBD2. The CDR3 runs to 17 residues. The trim removed 2 bases at V and 5 bases at J, leaving 6 bases unmatched. Germline V gene lookup returns CDR1 SGHAT and CDR2 FQDESV (reference sequence). The CDR3 sequence is CASSLNLGLAGTGELFF. DNA of the CDR3: TGTGCCAGCAGCTTAAATCTGGGACTAGCGGGTACCGGGGAGCTGTTTTTT.

The CDR3 reads CASSPTGPINYEQYF. The CDR3 DNA follows: TGCGCCAGCAGCCCTACCGGACCAATAAACTACGAGCAGTACTTC. V and J are TRBV5-1 and TRBJ2-7; D gene ambiguous. Germline values: CDR1 SGHRS, CDR2 YFSETQ. The CDR3 has 15 amino acids. Trimming removed 4 bases at V and 3 bases at J, with 17 bases between.